One and the same sample provided the 10 T cell receptor beta chains below, sequenced in a study of response to subunit inactivated influenza vaccine. Via MiXCR, TCRdb re-called the RT-PCR reads, giving one row per CDR3 protein. The sample carries approximately 700,000 distinct CDR3 sequences, roughly 13% recorded once. Sequenced here: PBMCs from blood, sampled 14 days before vaccination. The receptors were gathered from a man aged 50-59 years who received an inactivated influenza vaccine.

The table lists this clonotype with a few counts. The chain couples TRBV20-1 to TRBJ2-4; 8 bases are a match to TRBD1. The length of the CDR3 is 14 residues. The V gene end was trimmed by 6 bases and the J gene end by 7 bases; junction bases not matched to a gene: 11. CDR1 DFQATT and CDR2 SNEGSKA come from the germline V gene (reference sequence). CDR3 in amino acids: CSANTGQGKNIQYF. The CDR3, as DNA: TGCAGTGCAAATACCGGACAGGGAAAGAACATTCAGTACTTC.

This clonotype was recorded a few times. V usage is TRBV29-1 and J usage is TRBJ2-1, with a possible D match to TRBD1 (5 bases). This CDR3 comprises 14 residues. Germline-derived CDR1 and CDR2 are SQVTM and ANQGSEA. The germline V and J ends were trimmed by 4 bases and 2 bases, with 12 bases remaining between them. CDR3 coding DNA: TGCAGCGTTGGACCCAGGGCTACCTACAATGAGCAGTTCTTC. Translated: CSVGPRATYNEQFF.

This clonotype was detected a few times. DNA of the CDR3: TGTGCCAGCAGCTTAGCGGAGCGTTTCCCTGGGGCCAACGTCCTGACTTTC. Translation: CASSLAERFPGANVLTF. The rearrangement joins TRBV7-2 to TRBJ2-6, with unresolved D. Trimming removed 0 bases at V and 2 bases at J, with 11 bases between. In germline, CDR1 is SGHTA, CDR2 FQGNSA. CDR3 size: 17 residues.

The sample holds many counts of this clonotype. The genes are TRBV18 and TRBJ2-7; the match to TRBD2 covers 7 bases. The V segment lost 3 bases and the J segment 3 bases; nucleotides outside the gene matches: 5. The CDR3 consists of 14 residues. CDR1 and CDR2 from the germline V gene are KGHSH and LQKENI. The CDR3 here is CASSPLTSSYEQYF. In DNA form, the CDR3 reads TGTGCCAGCTCACCCCTGACTAGCAGCTACGAGCAGTACTTC.

This clonotype was seen only a few times. The chain has TRBV29-1 and TRBJ2-1; D unclear. The CDR3 is 10 residues long. Germline V gene sequence: CDR1 SQVTM, CDR2 ANQGSEA. V shed 4 bases and J shed 6 bases, with 4 bases lying between them. The CDR3 loop is CSVASNEQFF. CDR3 in DNA: TGCAGCGTTGCTAGCAATGAGCAGTTCTTC.

The V gene is TRBV5-1, the J gene TRBJ2-7, with 11 positions matching TRBD1. This CDR3 has 14 residues. The germline V gene has CDR1 SGHRS and CDR2 YFSETQ. J lost 7 bases, V lost 1 base, and 4 bases had no gene match. DNA of the CDR3: TGCGCCAGCAGCTTGTGGGACAGGGGGAAAGAGCAGTACTTC. This translates into CASSLWDRGKEQYF.

This chain joins TRBV2 and TRBJ1-6; TRBD1 is a possible D gene (6 bases). V was shortened by 6 bases and J by 9 bases, with 9 bases between the two germline ends. This CDR3 region has 12 residues. Germline V gene data show CDR1 as SNHLY and CDR2 as FYNNEI. CDR3: CASRQGGSPLHF. Here the CDR3 DNA reads TGTGCCAGCAGACAGGGCGGTTCACCCCTCCACTTT.

The chain joins TRBV11-2 to TRBJ2-3, with D perhaps assigned TRBD1 or TRBD2 (5 bases each). V was pared by 1 base and J by 5 bases, with 13 bases between. The CDR3 has 15 amino acids. CDR1 is SGHAT, CDR2 FQNNGV, per germline. The CDR3 nucleotides read TGTGCCAGCAGCTTAGTTGGGACCCCGGTAGATACGCAGTATTTT. Encoded protein: CASSLVGTPVDTQYF.

This CDR3 reads CSASSLAGGPADTQYF. CDR3 nucleotides: TGCAGTGCTAGTTCACTAGCGGGAGGGCCAGCAGATACGCAGTATTTT. The chain joins TRBV20-1 to TRBJ2-3; 13 bases line up with TRBD2. Germline-derived CDR1 and CDR2 are DFQATT and SNEGSKA (reference sequence). The CDR3 consists of 16 residues. V shed 3 bases, J shed 4 bases, and the junction held 7 bases outside the gene matches.

This clonotype was seen many times. CDR3 DNA: TGTGCCAGCAGGGACCGGGTGAACACTGAAGCTTTCTTT. This encodes CASRDRVNTEAFF. V is TRBV2 and J is TRBJ1-1; D is unclear. The CDR3 is made up of 13 amino acids. The germline gives CDR1 SNHLY, CDR2 FYNNEI. The V end was cut by 6 bases, the J end by 0 bases, with 8 bases between.